A selection of T cell receptor beta chains follows, all from one sample in a study of T-cell memory formation after mild COVID-19. TCRdb passed the 5' RACE reads through MiXCR, listing each CDR3 protein once. The sample lists 250,000 to 300,000 distinct CDR3 sequences, roughly 17% occurring once. Source material: PBMCs or a T cell subset sorted from them (not recorded which). The receptors come from a man between 18 and 29 years old who had mild COVID-19 (a few samples of this study predate the infection). Cell type and time point are not known. Both conserved end residues are part of each CDR3. A D gene is named only where the DNA matches it firmly. Only part of the rows carry a size: once, few, many, or a class if the clone is expanded.

CDR3nt: -
CDR3aa: CASSSSGRRHF
abundance: -
v_gene: TRBV6-5
j_gene: TRBJ1-5
d_gene: -

CDR3nt: TGTGCCAGCAGTTTAACAGGGTTCTCCTACAATGAGCAGTTCTTC
CDR3aa: CASSLTGFSYNEQFF
abundance: few
v_gene: TRBV12-3/TRBV12-4
j_gene: TRBJ2-1
d_gene: -

CDR3nt: TGTGCCAGCTCACCTTCCCGGGACAGGGGACAGCCCCAGCATTTT
CDR3aa: CASSPSRDRGQPQHF
abundance: few
v_gene: TRBV18
j_gene: TRBJ1-5
d_gene: TRBD1

CDR3nt: TGTGCCAGCAGCCAGTTGTCCTACGAGCAGTACTTC
CDR3aa: CASSQLSYEQYF
abundance: -
v_gene: TRBV3-1
j_gene: TRBJ2-7
d_gene: -

CDR3nt: TGTGCCAGCAGTCGGGCCGACTCTGGAAACACCATATATTTT
CDR3aa: CASSRADSGNTIYF
abundance: -
v_gene: TRBV6-6
j_gene: TRBJ1-3
d_gene: -

CDR3nt: TGTGCCAGTGGATATGAGTATCACCCTGAAGCTTTCTTT
CDR3aa: CASGYEYHPEAFF
abundance: -
v_gene: TRBV19
j_gene: TRBJ1-1
d_gene: -

CDR3nt: TGCGCCAGCAGCGCTGCGGGGGCCTCGGATACGCAGTATTTT
CDR3aa: CASSAAGASDTQYF
abundance: -
v_gene: TRBV5-1
j_gene: TRBJ2-3
d_gene: -

CDR3nt: TGTGCCATCAGTGGGGGGGGCACGCAGTATTTT
CDR3aa: CAISGGGTQYF
abundance: -
v_gene: TRBV10-3
j_gene: TRBJ2-3
d_gene: -

CDR3nt: TGTGCCAGCAGCCAGGGACTAGCGAGAAATACGCAGTATTTT
CDR3aa: CASSQGLARNTQYF
abundance: few
v_gene: TRBV7-2
j_gene: TRBJ2-3
d_gene: TRBD2

CDR3nt: TGTGCCAGCAGCTTACGAGGTACGACTGAGGAGCAGTTCTTC
CDR3aa: CASSLRGTTEEQFF
abundance: -
v_gene: TRBV7-9
j_gene: TRBJ2-1
d_gene: -

CDR3nt: TGTGCCAGTAGTAGGGGACGCGGGGACATTCAGTACTTC
CDR3aa: CASSRGRGDIQYF
abundance: -
v_gene: TRBV19
j_gene: TRBJ2-4
d_gene: -

CDR3nt: TGTGCCAGCAGCCGACTAGCGGGGTCACCAGATACGCAGTATTTT
CDR3aa: CASSRLAGSPDTQYF
abundance: few
v_gene: TRBV7-3
j_gene: TRBJ2-3
d_gene: TRBD2

CDR3nt: TGTGCCAGCAGTGATTACACAGATACGCAGTATTTT
CDR3aa: CASSDYTDTQYF
abundance: many
v_gene: TRBV6-2/TRBV6-3
j_gene: TRBJ2-3
d_gene: -

CDR3nt: TGCAGTGCTAGAGACCAGACTAACTATGGCTACACCTTC
CDR3aa: CSARDQTNYGYTF
abundance: -
v_gene: TRBV20-1
j_gene: TRBJ1-2
d_gene: -

CDR3nt: TGCAGTGCTAGTACGGGACTGGGAAATTCACCCCTCCACTTT
CDR3aa: CSASTGLGNSPLHF
abundance: few
v_gene: TRBV20-1
j_gene: TRBJ1-6
d_gene: -

CDR3nt: TGCGCCAGCAGCGGAAGGACTAGCGAGGGGAATGAGCAGTTCTTC
CDR3aa: CASSGRTSEGNEQFF
abundance: many
v_gene: TRBV5-1
j_gene: TRBJ2-1
d_gene: TRBD2

CDR3nt: TGTGCCAGCAGCTTCGCGAACACCGGGGAGCTGTTTTTT
CDR3aa: CASSFANTGELFF
abundance: few
v_gene: TRBV7-3
j_gene: TRBJ2-2
d_gene: -

CDR3nt: TGTGCCAGCAGCCGCGGGACAGTTAAGTCGTACGAGCAGTACTTC
CDR3aa: CASSRGTVKSYEQYF
abundance: many
v_gene: TRBV5-5
j_gene: TRBJ2-7
d_gene: -

CDR3nt: TGTGCCAGCAGTCACGGAAATTCACCCCTCCACTTT
CDR3aa: CASSHGNSPLHF
abundance: -
v_gene: TRBV6-1
j_gene: TRBJ1-6
d_gene: -

CDR3nt: TGTGCCAGCAGCTTAGTCGGCGCCAGACTCCCCGGGGAGCTGTTTTTT
CDR3aa: CASSLVGARLPGELFF
abundance: -
v_gene: TRBV7-3
j_gene: TRBJ2-2
d_gene: -

CDR3nt: TGTGCCATCAGCAATAGTGGGGTGAATGAGCAGTTCTTC
CDR3aa: CAISNSGVNEQFF
abundance: many
v_gene: TRBV10-3
j_gene: TRBJ2-1
d_gene: -

CDR3nt: TGTGCCAGCAGCTTTGGGACAGGGCAAAAGACACCCCTCCACTTT
CDR3aa: CASSFGTGQKTPLHF
abundance: -
v_gene: TRBV13
j_gene: TRBJ1-6
d_gene: TRBD1

CDR3nt: TGTGCCACCAGTGATTTGCACGGCGGGAATGAGCAGTTCTTC
CDR3aa: CATSDLHGGNEQFF
abundance: -
v_gene: TRBV24-1
j_gene: TRBJ2-1
d_gene: -

CDR3nt: TGCGCCAGCAGCCAAGAGATTCGGGGGGAGCTGTTTTTT
CDR3aa: CASSQEIRGELFF
abundance: -
v_gene: TRBV4-3
j_gene: TRBJ2-2
d_gene: -

CDR3nt: TGTGCCAGCTCCCCGACCGCGGGGGAGACCCAGTACTTC
CDR3aa: CASSPTAGETQYF
abundance: -
v_gene: TRBV18
j_gene: TRBJ2-5
d_gene: -

CDR3nt: TGTGCCAGCAGCTGGGGAGCGGACGGAAATTCACCCCTCCACTTT
CDR3aa: CASSWGADGNSPLHF
abundance: few
v_gene: TRBV4-2
j_gene: TRBJ1-6
d_gene: -

CDR3nt: TGCAGTGGGGGAGCGCCAACTAATGAAAAACTGTTTTTT
CDR3aa: CSGGAPTNEKLFF
abundance: -
v_gene: TRBV20-1
j_gene: TRBJ1-4
d_gene: -

CDR3nt: TGTGCCAGCAGTGTTCGGGGGTCCCAAGAGACCCAGTACTTC
CDR3aa: CASSVRGSQETQYF
abundance: -
v_gene: TRBV2
j_gene: TRBJ2-5
d_gene: -

CDR3nt: TGTGCCAGCAGCGTAGATCAACAGTCTGGAAACACCATATATTTT
CDR3aa: CASSVDQQSGNTIYF
abundance: few
v_gene: TRBV9
j_gene: TRBJ1-3
d_gene: -

CDR3nt: TGCAGCGTTTCCGACAACCAAGAGACCCAGTACTTC
CDR3aa: CSVSDNQETQYF
abundance: few
v_gene: TRBV29-1
j_gene: TRBJ2-5
d_gene: -

CDR3nt: TGTGCCATCAGTGATAATCCGGCGGGGGCAGTTGGCTACACCTTC
CDR3aa: CAISDNPAGAVGYTF
abundance: -
v_gene: TRBV10-3
j_gene: TRBJ1-2
d_gene: -

CDR3nt: TGTGCCAGCTGCCAGGAGCGGGGGGGTGGAAATGAGCAGTTCTTC
CDR3aa: CASCQERGGGNEQFF
abundance: -
v_gene: TRBV2
j_gene: TRBJ2-1
d_gene: TRBD2

CDR3nt: TGTGCCAGCAGCTCACTAGCGGGGGCGCGGGAGCAGTTCTTC
CDR3aa: CASSSLAGAREQFF
abundance: -
v_gene: TRBV7-2
j_gene: TRBJ2-1
d_gene: TRBD2

CDR3nt: TGCGCCAGCAGCCTACTACCCGGTCGGGCAGATACGCAGTATTTT
CDR3aa: CASSLLPGRADTQYF
abundance: -
v_gene: TRBV5-1
j_gene: TRBJ2-3
d_gene: -

CDR3nt: TGTGCCAGCAGCCAAGATAAAGGTGCGGGAAGGGGCTACACCTTC
CDR3aa: CASSQDKGAGRGYTF
abundance: many
v_gene: TRBV4-2
j_gene: TRBJ1-2
d_gene: -

CDR3nt: TGTGCCAGCAGCCACCGGACAGCAGAAGCTTTCTTT
CDR3aa: CASSHRTAEAFF
abundance: many
v_gene: TRBV5-4
j_gene: TRBJ1-1
d_gene: -

CDR3nt: TGTGCCACCTCGGACAGACCGAACACCGGGGAGCTGTTTTTT
CDR3aa: CATSDRPNTGELFF
abundance: once
v_gene: TRBV7-2
j_gene: TRBJ2-2
d_gene: -

CDR3nt: TGCGCCAGCCCACAGGGGGGTACGAACACTGAAGCTTTCTTT
CDR3aa: CASPQGGTNTEAFF
abundance: -
v_gene: TRBV5-1
j_gene: TRBJ1-1
d_gene: TRBD1

CDR3nt: TGTGCCAGCAGCTCCCTCCCGGGACGGATGAACACTGAAGCTTTCTTT
CDR3aa: CASSSLPGRMNTEAFF
abundance: -
v_gene: TRBV7-2
j_gene: TRBJ1-1
d_gene: -

CDR3nt: TGTGCCAGCACCGGACTAGCGGGGGTCGAGACCCAGTACTTC
CDR3aa: CASTGLAGVETQYF
abundance: few
v_gene: TRBV6-2/TRBV6-3
j_gene: TRBJ2-5
d_gene: TRBD2

CDR3nt: TGCGCCAGCAGCAAAAGCGGGGTCGAAGAGACCCAGTACTTC
CDR3aa: CASSKSGVEETQYF
abundance: many
v_gene: TRBV5-1
j_gene: TRBJ2-5
d_gene: TRBD2